Below, one T cell receptor (beta chain) is given with its context. What antigen it recognizes has not been identified. Base quality data are lacking; no much larger clone is found one base away. This entry comes from a study of T cell clonotyping in hematopoietic cell transplantation (dated by TCRdb to 2020 to 2022). With respect to the entire study: A total of 110 to 150 blood samples were gathered in the study from 35 consecutive transplant recipients along with their related donors. Patients were recruited between September 2015 and 2017 and followed until late 2020 or death.

Points the paper makes about the study in general: Sample size was limited, and cells were not sorted, so CD4 and CD8 repertoire contributions could not be separated. After transplant, TCR diversity in recipients dropped, and pathologically expanded clonotypes climbed progressively between day 30 and day 180. Only a small fraction of recipient repertoires overlapped donor repertoires, with over 95% appearing de novo at the given depth. Inverse Simpson Index values from donors and from recipients before transplant predicted broader TCR repertoire diversity after transplant.

The immunoSEQ assay, a bias-controlled multiplex PCR using V- and J-specific primers, was used to amplify TCR beta CDR3 regions from genomic DNA. A proprietary barcode and Illumina adapter sequences were added to the CDR3 amplicons in a second PCR step. An Illumina MiSeq instrument was used for sequencing of the CDR3 libraries. The paper's processing steps were these. immunoSEQ Analyzer 3.0 was used for export and quality control, with R Bioconductor and Immunarch used for downstream analyses. Only productive rearrangements in the normalized downsampled data set were used to calculate repertoire metrics. In the normalized cohort, clonotypes with more than 5 templates were defined as pathologically expanded. Repertoire diversity was measured with the Inverse Simpson Index. CMV-specificity analyses were carried out on the non-normalized data set to capture all clonotypes. Drawn from immuneACCESS, this table holds only the in-frame rearrangements with V and J called that TCRdb kept. Clones are partly lost; checked studies trace under half to an unresolved V gene and leave the rest unexplained. That table is the source of V, J and clone size, and D and trimming were worked out from the DNA. The sample includes roughly 30,000 clones, with 92% observed a single time. The ten largest clones take up about 10% of the sample.

This specimen's time point label, interpreted: 100 days after allo-HCT. Blood from recipients was drawn about 28 days before transplant and again at days 30, 100 and 180 after transplant. Nuclei Lysis Solution was used to extract genomic DNA from fresh or cryopreserved unfractionated peripheral blood mononuclear cells. CDR1 MNHEY and CDR2 SMNVEV were looked up in the germline V gene (reference sequence). From V the trimming removes 2 bases and from J it removes 4 bases, while the gene matches leave 4 bases of the junction unaccounted for. The CDR3 sequence holds 15 residues, the cysteine and phenylalanine included. Just CDR3 DNA is preserved here, 45 bases in frame from base 1.

The source of this sequence is a female patient in her fifties who had an allogeneic stem cell transplant from a related donor, so the T cells may come from the graft donor. Some clones in this sample may be carry-over from other donors' samples. This material consisted of PBMCs, taken 100 days after allogeneic stem cell transplant. This sequence uses TRBV27 and TRBJ1-2; TRBD1 lines up with 10 middle nucleotides. The DNA reads TGTGCCAGCAGTTTAACGCGGGACAGGGGCTATGGCTACACCTTC. This is translated as CASSLTRDRGYGYTF.